This T cell receptor beta chain was recorded in a study of T-cell memory formation after mild COVID-19. The germline V gene encodes CDR1 MNHEY and CDR2 SVGEGT. V lost 1 base to trimming and J lost 5 bases, with 17 bases between them. The CDR3 runs to 16 residues. Whole-study findings and limits: Among CD4+ contracting clones, most were CM and EM, and CD8+ ones EMRA. Balance between CD4 and CD8 was seen in clones contracting day 15 to 85, and a CD4+ lean was seen in later expanders.

Researchers used 5'RACE with constant-segment primers to make TCR alpha and TCR beta cDNA libraries that carry sample barcodes and UMIs. From the 5' RACE reads, TCRdb called clonotypes with MiXCR, one entry per CDR3 protein. The sample has 310,000 or so distinct CDR3 sequences, approximately 15% seen once; the top ten hold about a fifth. About this clonotype: Its specificity is not known.

The sequencing sample was made of PBMCs or a T cell subset sorted from them (not recorded which). The TCR was taken from a man younger than 30 who had mild COVID-19 (a few samples of this study predate the infection). Cell type and time point are not known. The chain couples TRBV6-2 or TRBV6-3 to TRBJ2-5; D is perhaps TRBD1 or TRBD2 (5 bases each). CDR3 amino acids: CASSYFFGTKWETQYF. As DNA, the CDR3 is TGTGCCAGCAGTTACTTCTTCGGGACCAAGTGGGAGACCCAGTACTTC.